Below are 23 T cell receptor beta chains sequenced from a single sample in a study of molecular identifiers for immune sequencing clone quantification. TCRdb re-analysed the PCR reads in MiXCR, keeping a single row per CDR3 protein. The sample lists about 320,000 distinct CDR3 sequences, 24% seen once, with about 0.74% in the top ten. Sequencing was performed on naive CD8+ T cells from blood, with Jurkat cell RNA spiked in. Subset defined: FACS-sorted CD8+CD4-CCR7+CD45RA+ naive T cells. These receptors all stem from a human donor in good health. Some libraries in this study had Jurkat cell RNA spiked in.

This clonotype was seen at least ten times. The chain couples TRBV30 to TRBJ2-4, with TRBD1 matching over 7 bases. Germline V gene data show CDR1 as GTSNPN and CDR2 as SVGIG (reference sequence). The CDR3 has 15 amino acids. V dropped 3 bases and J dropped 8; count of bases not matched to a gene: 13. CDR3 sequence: CAWSTITGVEDIQYF. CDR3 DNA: TGTGCCTGGAGCACTATAACAGGGGTAGAGGACATTCAGTACTTC.

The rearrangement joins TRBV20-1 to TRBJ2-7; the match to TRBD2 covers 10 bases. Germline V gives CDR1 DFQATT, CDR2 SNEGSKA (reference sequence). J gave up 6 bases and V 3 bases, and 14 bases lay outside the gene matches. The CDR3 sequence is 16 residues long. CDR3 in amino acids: CSASQGAGLAIREQYF. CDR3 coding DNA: TGCAGTGCTAGTCAGGGGGCGGGACTAGCGATACGCGAGCAGTACTTC.

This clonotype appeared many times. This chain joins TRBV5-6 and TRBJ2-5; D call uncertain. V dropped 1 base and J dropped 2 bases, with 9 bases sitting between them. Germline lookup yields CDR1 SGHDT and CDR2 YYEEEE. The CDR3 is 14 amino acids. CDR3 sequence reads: CASSLTGFQETQYF. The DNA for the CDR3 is TGTGCCAGCAGCTTGACCGGATTTCAAGAGACCCAGTACTTC.

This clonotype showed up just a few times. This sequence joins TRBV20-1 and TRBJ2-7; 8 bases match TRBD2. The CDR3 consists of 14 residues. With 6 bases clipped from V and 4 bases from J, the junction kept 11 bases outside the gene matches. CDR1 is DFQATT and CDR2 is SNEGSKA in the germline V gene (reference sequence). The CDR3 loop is CSATTSDKKYEQYF. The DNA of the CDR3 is TGCAGTGCAACGACTAGCGACAAAAAATACGAGCAGTACTTC.

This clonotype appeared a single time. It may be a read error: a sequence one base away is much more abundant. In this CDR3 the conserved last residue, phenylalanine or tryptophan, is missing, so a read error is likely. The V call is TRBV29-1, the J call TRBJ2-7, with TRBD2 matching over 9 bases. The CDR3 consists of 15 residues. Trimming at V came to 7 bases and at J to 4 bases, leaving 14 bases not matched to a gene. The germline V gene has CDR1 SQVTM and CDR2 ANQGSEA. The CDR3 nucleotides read TGCAGCGCCGGAGGGCGGGAGGGCCATTGGTACGAGCAGTACTCC. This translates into CSAGGREGHWYEQYS.

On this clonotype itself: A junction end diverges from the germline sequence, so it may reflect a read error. CDR3 sequence (DNA): TGTGCCACAGCTGAGATCTCCGGGTCATTCCAAGAGACCCAGAACTTC. It yields the protein CATAEISGSFQETQNF. This sequence joins TRBV6-5 and TRBJ2-5, with D unresolved. Germline V gives CDR1 MNHEY, CDR2 SVGAGI. The CDR3 spans 16 residues.

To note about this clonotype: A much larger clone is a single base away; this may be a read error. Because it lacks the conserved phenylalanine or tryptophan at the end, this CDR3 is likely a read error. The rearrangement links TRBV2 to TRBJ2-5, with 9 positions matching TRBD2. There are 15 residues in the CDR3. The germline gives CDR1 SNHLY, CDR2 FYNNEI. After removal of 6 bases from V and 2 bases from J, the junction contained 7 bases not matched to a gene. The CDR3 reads CASRGSGGLQETQYL. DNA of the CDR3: TGTGCCAGCAGAGGTAGCGGGGGACTGCAAGAGACCCAGTACCTC.

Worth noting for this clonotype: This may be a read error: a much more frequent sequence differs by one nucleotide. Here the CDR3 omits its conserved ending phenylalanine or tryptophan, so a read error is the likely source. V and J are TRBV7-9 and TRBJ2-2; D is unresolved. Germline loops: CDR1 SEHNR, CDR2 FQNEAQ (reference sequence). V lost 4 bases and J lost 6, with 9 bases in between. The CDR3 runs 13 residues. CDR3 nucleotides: TGTGCCAGCAGCTACACGATCTCCGGGGAGCTGTTTGTT. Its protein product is CASSYTISGELFV.

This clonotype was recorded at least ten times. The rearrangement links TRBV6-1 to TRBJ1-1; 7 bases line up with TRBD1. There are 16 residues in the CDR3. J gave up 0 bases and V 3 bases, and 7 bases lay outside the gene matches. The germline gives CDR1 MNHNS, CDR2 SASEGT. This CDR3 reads CASSDLLDRLNTEAFF. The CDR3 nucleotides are TGTGCCAGCAGTGATCTACTGGACAGGTTGAACACTGAAGCTTTCTTT.

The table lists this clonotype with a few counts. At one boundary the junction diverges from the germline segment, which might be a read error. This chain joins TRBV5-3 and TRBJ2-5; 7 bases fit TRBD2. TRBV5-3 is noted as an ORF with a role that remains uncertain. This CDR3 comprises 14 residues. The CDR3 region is CASSLGGREETQYF. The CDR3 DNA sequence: TGTGCCAGCAGCTTGGGCGGGAGAGAAGAGACCCAGTACTTC.

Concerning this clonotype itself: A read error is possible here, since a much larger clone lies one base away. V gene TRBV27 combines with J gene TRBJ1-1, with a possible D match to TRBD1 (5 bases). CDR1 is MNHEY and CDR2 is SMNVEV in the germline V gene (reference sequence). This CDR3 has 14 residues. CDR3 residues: CVSSSTAKNTEAFF. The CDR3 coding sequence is TGTGTCAGCAGTTCGACAGCTAAGAACACTGAAGCTTTCTTT.

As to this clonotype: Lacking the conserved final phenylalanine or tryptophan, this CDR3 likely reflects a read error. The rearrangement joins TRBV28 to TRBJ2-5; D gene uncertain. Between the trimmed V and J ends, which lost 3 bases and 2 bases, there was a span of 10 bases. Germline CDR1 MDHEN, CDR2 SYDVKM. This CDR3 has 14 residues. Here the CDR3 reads CASSFYDNQETQYL. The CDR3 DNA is TGTGCCAGCAGTTTTTATGACAATCAAGAGACCCAGTACCTC.

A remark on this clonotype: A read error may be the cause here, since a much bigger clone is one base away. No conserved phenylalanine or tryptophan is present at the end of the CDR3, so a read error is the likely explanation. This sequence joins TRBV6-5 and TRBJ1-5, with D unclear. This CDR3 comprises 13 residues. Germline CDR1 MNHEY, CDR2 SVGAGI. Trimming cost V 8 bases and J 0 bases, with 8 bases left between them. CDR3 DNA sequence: TGTGCCAGCGGGGTTCATAGCAATCAGCCCCAGCATCTT. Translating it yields CASGVHSNQPQHL.

CDR3 nucleotide sequence: TGTGCCAGCAGTTTACGGGGTATGGGTCCCTACGAGCAGTACTTC. Translating gives CASSLRGMGPYEQYF. This sequence joins TRBV12-3 or TRBV12-4 and TRBJ2-7, with D maybe TRBD2 (5 bases). V lost 2 bases, J lost 2 bases, and 13 bases lay in between. This CDR3 spans 15 amino acids.

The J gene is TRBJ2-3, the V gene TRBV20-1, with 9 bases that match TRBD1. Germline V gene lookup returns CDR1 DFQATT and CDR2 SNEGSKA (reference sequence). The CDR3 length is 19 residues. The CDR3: CGWKPGTGNPGPSTDTQYF. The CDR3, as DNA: TGCGGTTGGAAGCCCGGGACAGGGAACCCGGGCCCATCCACAGATACGCAGTATTTT.

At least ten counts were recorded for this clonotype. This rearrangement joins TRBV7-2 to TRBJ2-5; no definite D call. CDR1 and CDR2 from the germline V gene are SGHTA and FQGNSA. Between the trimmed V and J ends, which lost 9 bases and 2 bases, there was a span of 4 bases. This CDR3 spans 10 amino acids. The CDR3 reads CARGQETQYF. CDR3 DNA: TGTGCCAGGGGTCAAGAGACCCAGTACTTC.

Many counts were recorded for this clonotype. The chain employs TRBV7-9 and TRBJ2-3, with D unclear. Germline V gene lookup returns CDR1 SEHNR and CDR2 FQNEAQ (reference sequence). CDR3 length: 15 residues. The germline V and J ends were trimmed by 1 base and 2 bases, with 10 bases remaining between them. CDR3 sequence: CASSLDPRPTDTQYF. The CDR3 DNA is TGTGCCAGCAGCTTAGATCCGAGACCCACAGATACGCAGTATTTT.

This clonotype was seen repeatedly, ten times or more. The CDR3 region is CASSGGQGLEAFF. For the CDR3, the DNA is TGTGCCAGCAGTGGGGGACAGGGGCTTGAAGCTTTCTTT. The chain joins TRBV6-1 to TRBJ1-1; 10 positions match TRBD1. CDR1 and CDR2 (germline): MNHNS, SASEGT. The V segment lost 4 bases and the J segment 7 bases; nucleotides outside the gene matches: 3. The CDR3 has 13 amino acids.

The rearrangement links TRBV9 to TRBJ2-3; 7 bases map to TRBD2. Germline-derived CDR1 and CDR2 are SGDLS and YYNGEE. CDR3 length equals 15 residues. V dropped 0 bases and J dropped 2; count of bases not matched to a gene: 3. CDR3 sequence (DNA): TGTGCCAGCAGCGTAGTTGCGGGAGTCACAGATACGCAGTATTTT. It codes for CASSVVAGVTDTQYF.

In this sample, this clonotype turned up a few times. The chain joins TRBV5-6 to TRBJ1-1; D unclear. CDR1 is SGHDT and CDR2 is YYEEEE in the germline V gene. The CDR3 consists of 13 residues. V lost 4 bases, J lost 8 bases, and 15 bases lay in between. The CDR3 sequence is CASSHPYRPEAFF. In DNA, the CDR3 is TGTGCCAGCAGCCACCCTTATAGACCCGAAGCTTTCTTT.

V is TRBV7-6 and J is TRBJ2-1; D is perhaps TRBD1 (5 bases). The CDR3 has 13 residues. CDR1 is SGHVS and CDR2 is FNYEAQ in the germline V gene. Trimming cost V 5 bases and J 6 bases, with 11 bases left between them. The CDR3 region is CASSPTDLNEQFF. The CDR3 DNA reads TGTGCCAGCAGCCCGACAGACCTCAATGAGCAGTTCTTC.

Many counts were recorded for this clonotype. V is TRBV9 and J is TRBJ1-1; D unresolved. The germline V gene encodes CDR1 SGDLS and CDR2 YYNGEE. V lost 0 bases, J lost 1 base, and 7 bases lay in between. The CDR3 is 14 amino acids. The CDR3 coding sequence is TGTGCCAGCAGCGTAGATGAGCCGAACACTGAAGCTTTCTTT. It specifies CASSVDEPNTEAFF.

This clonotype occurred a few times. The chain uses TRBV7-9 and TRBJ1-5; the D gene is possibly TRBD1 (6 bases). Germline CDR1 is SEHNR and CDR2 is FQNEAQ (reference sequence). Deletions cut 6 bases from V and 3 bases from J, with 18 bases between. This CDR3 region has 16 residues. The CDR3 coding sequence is TGTGCCAGCAGTCACACCGCGGGACACATCAATCAGCCCCAGCATTTT. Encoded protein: CASSHTAGHINQPQHF.